Below are 29 T cell receptor beta chains sequenced from a single sample in a study of neurological immune-mediated disorders. MiXCR, run by TCRdb on the 5' RACE reads, gives a single entry per CDR3 protein. The profile shows more than 20,000 distinct CDR3 sequences, about 2.5% of them singletons. Sequenced input: PBMCs. The receptors stem from a woman in her fifties or sixties with multiple sclerosis.

The chain links TRBV4-3 to TRBJ1-1; a possible D gene is TRBD1 (5 bases). Between the trimmed V and J ends, which lost 0 bases and 5 bases, there was a span of 10 bases. The CDR3 is made up of 14 amino acids. In germline, CDR1 is LGHNA, CDR2 YSLEER. This CDR3 is CASSQDYRGTEAFF. DNA of the CDR3: TGCGCCAGCAGCCAAGATTATCGGGGGACTGAAGCTTTCTTT.

This clonotype was observed many times. The rearrangement links TRBV12-3 or TRBV12-4 to TRBJ2-5, with D possibly matching TRBD1 (5 bases). The CDR3 is 15 residues long. V was pared by 2 bases and J by 0 bases, with 10 bases between. The chain's CDR3 is CASSLQGTYQETQYF. In nucleotides, the CDR3 is TGTGCCAGCAGTTTACAGGGCACGTACCAAGAGACCCAGTACTTC.

The table lists this clonotype with many counts. J is TRBJ1-1 and V is TRBV4-1; TRBD1 might be the D (5 bases). The length of the CDR3 is 16 residues. Germline CDR1 reads MGHRA; CDR2 reads YSYEKL. Deletions cut 4 bases from V and 3 bases from J, with 18 bases between. CDR3 in DNA: TGCGCCAGCAGCCGCGGGACTTTGGGATGGGACACTGAAGCTTTCTTT. It is translated as CASSRGTLGWDTEAFF.

This clonotype was seen many times. The rearrangement uses TRBV20-1 and TRBJ1-1; no definite D call. Trimming shortened V by 2 bases and J by 2 bases, and 9 bases separated the two germline ends. The germline V gene encodes CDR1 DFQATT and CDR2 SNEGSKA (reference sequence). The CDR3 is 13 residues long. The CDR3 coding sequence is TGCAGTGCTAGATGGTCCGGTAACACTGAAGCTTTCTTT. Amino acid sequence: CSARWSGNTEAFF.

This clonotype has ten or more counts. This CDR3 reads CSVICSGTEFWEQYF. The CDR3 DNA sequence: TGCAGCGTTATTTGCTCCGGGACCGAGTTTTGGGAGCAGTACTTC. This rearrangement joins TRBV29-1 to TRBJ2-7; possibly TRBD1 or TRBD2 for D (5 bases each). The length of the CDR3 is 15 residues. Germline V lookup: CDR1 SQVTM, CDR2 ANQGSEA. Trimming removed 5 bases at V and 7 bases at J, with 24 bases between.

This clonotype was recorded many times. This rearrangement joins TRBV25-1 to TRBJ2-7; D is possibly TRBD2 (6 bases). The germline V gene has CDR1 MGHDK and CDR2 SYGVNS. The CDR3 spans 14 residues. The germline V and J ends were trimmed by 4 bases and 7 bases, with 17 bases remaining between them. This CDR3 reads CASSASGAPREQYF. For the CDR3, the DNA is TGTGCCAGCAGTGCTTCGGGAGCCCCTAGGGAGCAGTACTTC.

This clonotype was picked up many times. This chain uses TRBV6-6 with TRBJ1-1; D gene uncertain. Germline assignment: CDR1 MNHNY and CDR2 SVGAGI (reference sequence). There are 12 residues in the CDR3. Trimming pared 0 bases from V and 4 bases from J, leaving 3 bases between. DNA of the CDR3: TGTGCCAGCAGTTACTCGAGCACTGAAGCTTTCTTT. This sequence encodes CASSYSSTEAFF.

This clonotype has ten or more counts. A junction end diverges from the germline sequence, so it may reflect a read error. This chain links TRBV10-2 with TRBJ1-6; D gene ambiguous. CDR3 length: 14 amino acids. CDR1 and CDR2 from the germline V gene are WSHSY and SAAADI. The CDR3 loop is CASSENSLNSPLNF. The DNA of the CDR3 is TGCGCCAGCAGTGAAAACAGCTTGAATTCACCCCTCAACTTT.

This clonotype was counted at least ten times. The rearrangement uses TRBV12-3 or TRBV12-4 and TRBJ2-2; D not resolved. V shed 6 bases and J shed 5 bases, with 10 bases lying between them. The CDR3 is 13 residues long. The CDR3 nucleotides read TGTGCCAGCAGGGAGACTGGGACCGGGGAGCTGTTTTTT. Encoded protein: CASRETGTGELFF.

This clonotype showed up many times. V gene TRBV4-1 combines with J gene TRBJ1-6; D unresolved. The germline V gene encodes CDR1 MGHRA and CDR2 YSYEKL. There are 15 residues in the CDR3. V lost 0 bases to trimming and J lost 10 bases, with 13 bases between them. CDR3 loop: CASSQEGSRKSPLHF. In DNA, the CDR3 is TGCGCCAGCAGCCAAGAGGGGAGCAGGAAATCACCCCTCCACTTT.

In its sample, this clonotype was seen many times. The chain combines TRBV5-1 with TRBJ2-5; the match to TRBD2 covers 7 bases. CDR3 length: 13 amino acids. Germline loops: CDR1 SGHRS, CDR2 YFSETQ. V shed 5 bases and J 4 bases; nucleotides not matched to a gene: 5. The CDR3, as DNA: TGCGCCAGCAGAACTGGGGAGGGAGAGACCCAGTACTTC. Its translation is CASRTGEGETQYF. The complete variable domain, with remaining parts taken from reference TRBV5-1 and TRBJ2-5, reads KAGVTQTPRYLIKTRGQQVTLSCSPISGHRSVSWYQQTPGQGLQFLFEYFSETQRNKGNFPGRFSGRQFSNSRSEMNVSTLELGDSALYLCASRTGEGETQYFGPGTRLLVL.

The chain links TRBV11-3 to TRBJ2-1; D remains ambiguous. CDR1 is SGHNT, CDR2 YENEEA, per germline. The CDR3 covers 11 residues. V lost 2 bases and J lost 5, with 1 base in between. The CDR3 here is CASSLNNEQFF. The DNA of the CDR3 is TGTGCCAGCAGCTTAAACAATGAGCAGTTCTTC.

By its share, this clonotype is medium-sized (0.01 to 0.1%). The rearrangement joins TRBV20-1 to TRBJ2-5; 8 bases agree with TRBD2. The CDR3 is made up of 15 amino acids. The J segment lost 5 bases and the V segment lost 1 base, leaving 9 bases of the junction unmatched. Germline V gives CDR1 DFQATT, CDR2 SNEGSKA (reference sequence). The CDR3 loop is CSARVPGLDVETQYF. CDR3 bases: TGCAGTGCTAGAGTTCCGGGACTAGACGTGGAGACCCAGTACTTC.

This clonotype rates as medium-sized. This rearrangement joins TRBV5-1 to TRBJ1-6, with D perhaps TRBD1 (6 bases). Trimming removed 0 bases at V and 7 bases at J, with 11 bases between. The CDR3 contains 15 residues. Germline loops: CDR1 SGHRS, CDR2 YFSETQ. The CDR3 protein is CASSLDRGANSPLHF. The CDR3, as DNA: TGCGCCAGCAGCTTGGATCGGGGGGCAAATTCACCCCTCCACTTT.

The sample holds many counts of this clonotype. This chain connects TRBV11-2 to TRBJ2-3, with a tentative D call TRBD1 (6 bases). Germline CDR1 is SGHAT and CDR2 is FQNNGV. The ends were cut back, 2 bases at V and 9 bases at J, with 9 bases in the middle. This CDR3 spans 12 amino acids. As DNA, the CDR3 is TGTGCCAGCAGCTTATCAGGGGACACGCAGTATTTT. It specifies CASSLSGDTQYF.

This clonotype was observed at least ten times. This chain connects TRBV11-3 to TRBJ2-7; 8 bases are a match to TRBD2. V dropped 8 bases and J dropped 1; count of bases not matched to a gene: 13. The germline V gene encodes CDR1 SGHNT and CDR2 YENEEA. The CDR3 sequence is 16 residues long. The CDR3: CASRHGGGRTSYEQYF. CDR3 DNA sequence: TGTGCCAGCCGCCACGGGGGCGGGAGGACGTCCTACGAGCAGTACTTC. The full variable domain, rest sourced from reference TRBV11-3 and TRBJ2-7, is EAGVVQSPRYKIIEKKQPVAFWCNPISGHNTLYWYLQNLGQGPELLIRYENEEAVDDSQLPKDRFSAERLKGVDSTLKIQPAELGDSAVYLCASRHGGGRTSYEQYFGPGTRLTVT.

This clonotype was counted at least ten times. The CDR3 bases are TGTGCCAGCAGCTTGGCTGCCGGGACAGCCTACGAGCAGTACTTC. This translates into CASSLAAGTAYEQYF. This chain links TRBV7-6 with TRBJ2-7; 7 bases align to TRBD1. The CDR3 length is 15 residues. Germline lookup yields CDR1 SGHVS and CDR2 FNYEAQ. Trimming cost V 3 bases and J 2 bases; bases outside gene matches: 7.

On this clonotype itself: It may be a read error: a sequence one base away is much more abundant. Here the CDR3 omits its conserved ending phenylalanine or tryptophan, so a read error is the likely source. V gene TRBV6-5 combines with J gene TRBJ1-2, with D possibly TRBD1 on 6 matching bases. Trimming removed 6 bases at V and 6 bases at J, with 11 bases between. CDR3 size: 12 residues. Germline assignment: CDR1 MNHEY and CDR2 SVGAGI. For the CDR3, the DNA is TGTGCCAGCAGACACCGACAGGATGGCTACACCTGC. It yields the protein CASRHRQDGYTC.

There are many counts of this clonotype. The gene calls are TRBV3-1 and TRBJ2-7; maybe TRBD2 (5 bases). The CDR3 runs to 11 residues. CDR1 LGHDT and CDR2 YNNKEL come from the germline V gene (reference sequence). Trimming took off 5 bases at V and 9 bases at J, with 11 bases between the two ends. The DNA for the CDR3 is TGTGCCAGCAGCTTTCAGGAGGTGCAGTACTTC. Encoded protein: CASSFQEVQYF.

This clonotype showed up just a few times. The rearrangement uses TRBV12-3 or TRBV12-4 and TRBJ2-7; D is ambiguous. The CDR3 runs 12 residues. Trimming removed 2 bases from V and 10 bases from J, with 12 bases in between. The CDR3 nucleotides are TGTGCCAGCAGTTTAACCTCCAAGGGACAGTACTTC. Its protein product is CASSLTSKGQYF.

The chain is built from TRBV29-1 and TRBJ2-1, with D tentatively TRBD2 (6 bases). Germline V gene sequence: CDR1 SQVTM, CDR2 ANQGSEA. V gave up 6 bases and J gave up 9 bases, with 12 bases separating them. The CDR3 is 11 amino acids. CDR3 region: CSVGAGREQFF. CDR3 sequence (DNA): TGCAGCGTCGGGGCGGGACGTGAGCAGTTCTTC.

In this sample, this clonotype turned up a few times. This rearrangement joins TRBV25-1 to TRBJ2-7; D gene unclear. There are 11 residues in the CDR3. Germline values: CDR1 MGHDK, CDR2 SYGVNS. Trimming took 4 bases from V and 2 from J, leaving 3 bases between them. CDR3 loop: CASSVTYEQYF. The CDR3 region has the DNA TGTGCCAGCAGTGTGACCTACGAGCAGTACTTC.

This clonotype was observed at least ten times. This sequence joins TRBV9 and TRBJ2-1, with D tentatively TRBD1 or TRBD2 (7 bases each). The CDR3 consists of 16 residues. The germline V and J ends were trimmed by 3 bases and 0 bases, with 13 bases remaining between them. Germline V gives CDR1 SGDLS, CDR2 YYNGEE. CDR3 sequence (DNA): TGTGCCAGCAGCGGAACAGGGGAGGGCTCCTACAATGAGCAGTTCTTC. Its translation is CASSGTGEGSYNEQFF.

This clonotype was found a few times. The chain uses TRBV7-2 and TRBJ1-2; maybe TRBD1 (6 bases). Germline lookup yields CDR1 SGHTA and CDR2 FQGNSA. The CDR3 is made up of 17 amino acids. Trimming pared 5 bases from V and 2 bases from J, leaving 21 bases between. The CDR3 here is CASSPFRGANKNYGYTF. The CDR3, as DNA: TGTGCCAGCAGCCCCTTCAGGGGCGCGAACAAGAACTATGGCTACACCTTC.

This clonotype came up many times. The rearrangement joins TRBV3-1 to TRBJ2-5; no clear D gene. The CDR3 spans 15 residues. Trimming removed 4 bases at V and 1 base at J, with 13 bases between. The V gene's germline CDR1 is LGHDT and CDR2 YNNKEL (reference sequence). The CDR3 sequence is CASSLIGSLQETQYF. The CDR3 DNA sequence: TGTGCCAGCAGCCTAATTGGAAGCCTCCAAGAGACCCAGTACTTC.

This clonotype appeared many times. The chain recombines TRBV11-3 with TRBJ2-5; 8 nucleotides line up with TRBD1. Per the germline V gene, CDR1 is SGHNT and CDR2 is YENEEA. Trimming removed 4 bases from V and 3 bases from J; junction bases left unmatched: 4. This CDR3 comprises 14 residues. This CDR3 is CASSSHRGEETQYF. The CDR3 bases are TGTGCCAGCAGCTCACACAGGGGGGAAGAGACCCAGTACTTC. The whole variable domain, remainder taken from reference TRBV11-3 and TRBJ2-5, is EAGVVQSPRYKIIEKKQPVAFWCNPISGHNTLYWYLQNLGQGPELLIRYENEEAVDDSQLPKDRFSAERLKGVDSTLKIQPAELGDSAVYLCASSSHRGEETQYFGPGTRLLVL.

Within the sample, this clonotype is medium-sized. The chain carries TRBV7-6 and TRBJ2-7, with D tentatively TRBD2 (5 bases). There are 13 residues in the CDR3. Germline CDR1 SGHVS, CDR2 FNYEAQ. V was pared by 1 base and J by 4 bases, with 8 bases between. CDR3 loop: CASSLGSAYEQYF. The CDR3 DNA follows: TGTGCCAGCAGCTTAGGTAGCGCTTACGAGCAGTACTTC.

There are many counts of this clonotype. The V and J genes are TRBV9 and TRBJ2-1; the match to TRBD2 covers 8 bases. V shed 4 bases, J shed 8 bases, and the junction held 14 bases outside the gene matches. CDR1 and CDR2 from the germline V gene are SGDLS and YYNGEE. This CDR3 contains 16 residues. The CDR3 region is CASSSSAGTSVYEQFF. As DNA, the CDR3 is TGTGCCAGCAGCTCCTCTGCCGGGACTAGTGTCTATGAGCAGTTCTTC.

This clonotype was counted many times. The genes are TRBV4-1 and TRBJ2-4; D is perhaps TRBD1 or TRBD2 (6 bases each). CDR1 and CDR2 from the germline V gene are MGHRA and YSYEKL. This CDR3 comprises 14 residues. The V and J ends lost 3 bases and 6 bases respectively, with 12 bases between them. For the CDR3, the DNA is TGCGCCAGCAGCCAGGAGGGGGTGCGAAACATTCAGTACTTC. Protein: CASSQEGVRNIQYF.